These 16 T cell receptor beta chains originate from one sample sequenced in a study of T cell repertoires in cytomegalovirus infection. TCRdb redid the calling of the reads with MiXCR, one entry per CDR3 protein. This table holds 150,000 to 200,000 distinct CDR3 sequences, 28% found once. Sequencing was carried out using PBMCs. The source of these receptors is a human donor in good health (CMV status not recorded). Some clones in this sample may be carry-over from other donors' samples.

The CDR3 DNA reads as TGTGCCAGCAGCGTAGCGAGGGAGGTCGACACTGAAGCTTTCTTT. It is translated as CASSVAREVDTEAFF. This chain uses TRBV9 with TRBJ1-1; D unresolved. CDR3 length: 15 residues. V gave up 0 bases and J gave up 3 bases, with 12 bases separating them. Germline assignment: CDR1 SGDLS and CDR2 YYNGEE. Using reference TRBV9 and TRBJ1-1 for the parts outside the CDR3, the full variable domain is DSGVTQTPKHLITATGQRVTLRCSPRSGDLSVYWYQQSLDQGLQFLIQYYNGEERAKGNILERFSAQQFPDLHSELNLSSLELGDSALYFCASSVAREVDTEAFFGQGTRLTVV.

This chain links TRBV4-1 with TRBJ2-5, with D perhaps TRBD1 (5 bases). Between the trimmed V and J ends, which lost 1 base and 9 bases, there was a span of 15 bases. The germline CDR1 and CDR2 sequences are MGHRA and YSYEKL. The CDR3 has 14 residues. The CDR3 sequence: CASSQGVGVRAQYF. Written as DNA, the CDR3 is TGCGCCAGCAGCCAAGGGGTAGGGGTCCGGGCCCAGTACTTC.

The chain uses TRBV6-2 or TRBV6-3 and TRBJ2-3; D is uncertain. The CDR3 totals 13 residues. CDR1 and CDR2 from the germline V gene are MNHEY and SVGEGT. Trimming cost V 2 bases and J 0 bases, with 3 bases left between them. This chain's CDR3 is CASSYKSTDTQYF. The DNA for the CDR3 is TGTGCCAGCAGTTACAAGAGCACAGATACGCAGTATTTT.

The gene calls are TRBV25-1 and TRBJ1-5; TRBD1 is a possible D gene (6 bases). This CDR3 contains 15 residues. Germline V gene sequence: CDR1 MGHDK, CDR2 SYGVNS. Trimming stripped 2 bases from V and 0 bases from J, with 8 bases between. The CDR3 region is CASSEGTPSNQPQHF. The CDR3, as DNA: TGTGCCAGCAGTGAAGGGACACCTAGCAATCAGCCCCAGCATTTT.

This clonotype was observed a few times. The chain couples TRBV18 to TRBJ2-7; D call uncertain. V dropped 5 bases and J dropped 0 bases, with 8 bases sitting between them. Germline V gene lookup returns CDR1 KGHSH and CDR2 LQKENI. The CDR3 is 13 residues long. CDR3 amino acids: CASSSPSSYEQYF. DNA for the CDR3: TGTGCCAGCTCAAGTCCGAGCTCCTACGAGCAGTACTTC.

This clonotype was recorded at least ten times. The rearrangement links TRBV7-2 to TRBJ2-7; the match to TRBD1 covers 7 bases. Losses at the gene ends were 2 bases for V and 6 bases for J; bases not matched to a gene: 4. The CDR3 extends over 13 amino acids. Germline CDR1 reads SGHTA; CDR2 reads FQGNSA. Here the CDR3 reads CASSLRGGGEQYF. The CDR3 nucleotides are TGTGCCAGCAGCTTAAGAGGGGGCGGCGAGCAGTACTTC.

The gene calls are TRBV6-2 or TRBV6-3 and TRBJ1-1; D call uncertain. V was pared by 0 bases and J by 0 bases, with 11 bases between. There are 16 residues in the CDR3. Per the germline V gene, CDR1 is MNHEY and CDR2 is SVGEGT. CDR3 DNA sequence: TGTGCCAGCAGTTACTCGAGCCCCCGAATGAACACTGAAGCTTTCTTT. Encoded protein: CASSYSSPRMNTEAFF.

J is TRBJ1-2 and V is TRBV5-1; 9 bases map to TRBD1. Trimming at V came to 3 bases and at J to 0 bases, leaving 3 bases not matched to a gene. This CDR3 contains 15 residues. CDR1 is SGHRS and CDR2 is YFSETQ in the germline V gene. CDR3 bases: TGCGCCAGCAGCTCGACAGGGGGACCTAACTATGGCTACACCTTC. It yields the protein CASSSTGGPNYGYTF.

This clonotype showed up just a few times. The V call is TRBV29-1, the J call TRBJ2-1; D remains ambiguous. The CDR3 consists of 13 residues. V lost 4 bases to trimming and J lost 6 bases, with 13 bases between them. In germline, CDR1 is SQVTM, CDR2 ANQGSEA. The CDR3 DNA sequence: TGCAGCGTTGGGGTGACGGCTCCCAATGAGCAGTTCTTC. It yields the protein CSVGVTAPNEQFF.

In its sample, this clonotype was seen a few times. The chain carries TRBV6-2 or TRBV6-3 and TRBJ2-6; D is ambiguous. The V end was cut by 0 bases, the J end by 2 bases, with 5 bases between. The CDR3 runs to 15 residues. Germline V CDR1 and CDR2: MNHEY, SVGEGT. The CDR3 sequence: CASSYSPPGANVLTF. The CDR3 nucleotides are TGTGCCAGCAGTTACTCCCCCCCTGGGGCCAACGTCCTGACTTTC.

CDR3 amino acids: CASSLGTFPNEQFF. CDR3 nucleotide sequence: TGTGCCAGCAGCTTGGGGACTTTCCCCAATGAGCAGTTCTTC. This chain joins TRBV7-9 and TRBJ2-1; D possibly corresponds to TRBD2 (6 bases). This CDR3 is 14 amino acids long. The V end was cut by 3 bases, the J end by 6 bases, with 12 bases between. Germline CDR1 and CDR2: SEHNR and FQNEAQ (reference sequence). The whole variable domain, filled in from reference TRBV7-9 and TRBJ2-1, reads DTGVSQNPRHKITKRGQNVTFRCDPISEHNRLYWYRQTLGQGPEFLTYFQNEAQLEKSRLLSDRFSAERPKGSFSTLEIQRTEQGDSAMYLCASSLGTFPNEQFFGPGTRLTVL.

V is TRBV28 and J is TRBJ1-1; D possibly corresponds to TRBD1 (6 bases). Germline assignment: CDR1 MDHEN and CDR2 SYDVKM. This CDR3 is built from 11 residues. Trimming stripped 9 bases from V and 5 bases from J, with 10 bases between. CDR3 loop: CASFQGTEAFF. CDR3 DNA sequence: TGTGCCAGTTTCCAGGGGACTGAAGCTTTCTTT.

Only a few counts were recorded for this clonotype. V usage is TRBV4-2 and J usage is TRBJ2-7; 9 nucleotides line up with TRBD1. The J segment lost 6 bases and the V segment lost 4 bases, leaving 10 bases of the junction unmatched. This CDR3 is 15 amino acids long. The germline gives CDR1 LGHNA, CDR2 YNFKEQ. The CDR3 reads CASSRKRDRVSEQYF. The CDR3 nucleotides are TGTGCCAGCAGCCGCAAAAGGGACAGGGTCAGCGAGCAGTACTTC.

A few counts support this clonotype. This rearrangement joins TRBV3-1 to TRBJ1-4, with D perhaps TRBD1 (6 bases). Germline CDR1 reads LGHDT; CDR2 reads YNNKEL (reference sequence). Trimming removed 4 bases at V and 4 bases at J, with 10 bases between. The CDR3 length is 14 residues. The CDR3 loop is CASSPQGFNEKLFF. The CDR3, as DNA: TGTGCCAGCAGCCCTCAGGGGTTTAATGAAAAACTGTTTTTT.

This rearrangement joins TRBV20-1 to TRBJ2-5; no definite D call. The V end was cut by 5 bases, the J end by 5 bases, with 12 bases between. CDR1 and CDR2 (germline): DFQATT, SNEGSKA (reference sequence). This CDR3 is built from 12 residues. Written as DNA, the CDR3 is TGCAGTGCTTGGAGAGATCTGGAGACCCAGTACTTC. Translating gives CSAWRDLETQYF.

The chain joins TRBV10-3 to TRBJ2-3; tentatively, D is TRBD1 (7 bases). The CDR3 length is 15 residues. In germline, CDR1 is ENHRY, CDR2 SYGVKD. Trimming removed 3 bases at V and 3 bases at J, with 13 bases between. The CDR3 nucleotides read TGTGCCATCAGTGAAAGCCAGGGGGGTACAGATACGCAGTATTTT. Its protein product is CAISESQGGTDTQYF.